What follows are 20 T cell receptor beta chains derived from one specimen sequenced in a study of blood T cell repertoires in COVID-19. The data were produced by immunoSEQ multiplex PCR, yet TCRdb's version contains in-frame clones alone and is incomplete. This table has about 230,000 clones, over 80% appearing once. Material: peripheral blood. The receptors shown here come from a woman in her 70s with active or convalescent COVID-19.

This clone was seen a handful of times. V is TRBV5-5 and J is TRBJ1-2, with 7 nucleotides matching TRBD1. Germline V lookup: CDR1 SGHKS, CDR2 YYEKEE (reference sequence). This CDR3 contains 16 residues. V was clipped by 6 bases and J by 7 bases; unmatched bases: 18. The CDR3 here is CASTTVAHRGRGGYTF. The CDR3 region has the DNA TGTGCCAGCACCACCGTGGCCCACAGGGGAAGAGGTGGCTACACCTTC.

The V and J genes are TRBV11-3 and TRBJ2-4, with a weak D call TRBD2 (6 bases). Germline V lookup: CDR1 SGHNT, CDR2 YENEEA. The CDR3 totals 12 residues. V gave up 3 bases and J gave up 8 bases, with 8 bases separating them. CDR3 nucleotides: TGTGCCAGCAGCTTGGGGGGAGACATTCAGTACTTC. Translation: CASSLGGDIQYF.

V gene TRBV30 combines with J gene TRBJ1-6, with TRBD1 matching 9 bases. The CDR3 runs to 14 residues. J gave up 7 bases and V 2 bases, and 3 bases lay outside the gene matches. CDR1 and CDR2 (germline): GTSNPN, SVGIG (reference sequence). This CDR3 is CAWSRGQGNSPLHF. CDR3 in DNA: TGTGCCTGGAGTCGTGGACAGGGGAATTCACCCCTCCACTTT.

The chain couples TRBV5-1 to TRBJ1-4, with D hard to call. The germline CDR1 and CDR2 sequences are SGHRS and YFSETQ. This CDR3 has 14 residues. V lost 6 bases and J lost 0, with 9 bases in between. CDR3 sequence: CASTSGTTNEKLFF. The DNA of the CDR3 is TGCGCCAGCACCTCCGGGACAACTAATGAAAAACTGTTTTTT.

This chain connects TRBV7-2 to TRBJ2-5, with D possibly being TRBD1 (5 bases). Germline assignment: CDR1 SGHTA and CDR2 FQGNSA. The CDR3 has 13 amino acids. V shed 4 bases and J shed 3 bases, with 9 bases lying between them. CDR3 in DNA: TGTGCCAGCAGCTCCGCCAGGGAAGAGACCCAGTACTTC. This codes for CASSSAREETQYF.

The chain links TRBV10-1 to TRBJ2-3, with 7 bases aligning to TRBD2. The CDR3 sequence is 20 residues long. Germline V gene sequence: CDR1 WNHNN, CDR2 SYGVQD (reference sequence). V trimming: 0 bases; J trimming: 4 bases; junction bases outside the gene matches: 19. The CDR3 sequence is CASSESTPRAGGGAADTQYF. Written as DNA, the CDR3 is TGCGCCAGCAGTGAGTCGACTCCTCGGGCCGGGGGAGGGGCCGCAGATACGCAGTATTTT.

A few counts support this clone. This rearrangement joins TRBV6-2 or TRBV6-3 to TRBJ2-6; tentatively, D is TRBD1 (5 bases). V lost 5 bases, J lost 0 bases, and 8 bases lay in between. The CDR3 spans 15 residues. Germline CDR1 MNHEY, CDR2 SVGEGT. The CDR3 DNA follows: TGTGCCAGCAGTCACAGGTTCTCTGGGGCCAACGTCCTGACTTTC. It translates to CASSHRFSGANVLTF.

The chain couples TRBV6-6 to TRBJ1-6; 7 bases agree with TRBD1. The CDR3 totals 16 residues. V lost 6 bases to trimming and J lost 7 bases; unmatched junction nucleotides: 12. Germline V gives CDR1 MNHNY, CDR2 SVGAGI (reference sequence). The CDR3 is CASRSMTGLRNSPLHF. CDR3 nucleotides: TGTGCCAGCAGATCAATGACAGGGTTGAGGAATTCACCCCTCCACTTT.

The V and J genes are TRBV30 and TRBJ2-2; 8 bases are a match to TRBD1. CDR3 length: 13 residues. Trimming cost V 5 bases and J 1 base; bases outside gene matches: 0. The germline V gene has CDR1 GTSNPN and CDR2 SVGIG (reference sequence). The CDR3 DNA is TGTGCCTGGGGGACAGGGAACACCGGGGAGCTGTTTTTT. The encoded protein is CAWGTGNTGELFF.

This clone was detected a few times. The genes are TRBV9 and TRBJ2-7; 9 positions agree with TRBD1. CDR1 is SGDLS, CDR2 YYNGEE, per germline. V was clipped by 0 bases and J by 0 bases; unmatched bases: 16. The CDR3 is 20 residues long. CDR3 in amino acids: CASSVGTGTGQFGSSYEQYF. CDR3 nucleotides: TGTGCCAGCAGCGTAGGAACCGGGACAGGGCAATTTGGGAGCTCCTACGAGCAGTACTTC.

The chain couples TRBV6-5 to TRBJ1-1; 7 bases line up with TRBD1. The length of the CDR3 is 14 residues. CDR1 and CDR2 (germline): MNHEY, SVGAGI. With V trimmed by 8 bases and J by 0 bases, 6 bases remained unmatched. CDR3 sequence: CASSGTEMNTEAFF. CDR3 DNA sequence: TGTGCCAGCTCCGGGACAGAAATGAACACTGAAGCTTTCTTT.

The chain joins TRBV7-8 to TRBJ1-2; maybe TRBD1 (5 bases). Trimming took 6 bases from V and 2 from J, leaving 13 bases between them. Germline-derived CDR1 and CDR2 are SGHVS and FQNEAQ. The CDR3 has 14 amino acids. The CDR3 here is CASSQDGGNYGYTF. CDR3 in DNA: TGTGCCAGCAGTCAGGACGGGGGAAACTATGGCTACACCTTC.

The CDR3 coding sequence is TGTGCCAGCAGAGCCGGGACAGGACGAAACATTCAGTACTTC. It yields the protein CASRAGTGRNIQYF. The chain has TRBV6-5 and TRBJ2-4, with 8 bases identical to TRBD1. V lost 6 bases and J lost 6; bases outside the gene matches: 7. CDR1 is MNHEY, CDR2 SVGAGI, per germline. This CDR3 comprises 14 residues.

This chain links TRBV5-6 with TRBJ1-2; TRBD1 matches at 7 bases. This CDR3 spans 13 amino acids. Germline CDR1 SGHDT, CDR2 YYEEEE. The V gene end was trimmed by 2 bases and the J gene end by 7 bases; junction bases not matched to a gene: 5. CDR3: CASSFPGGSGYTF. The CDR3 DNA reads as TGTGCCAGCAGCTTTCCAGGGGGAAGTGGCTACACCTTC.

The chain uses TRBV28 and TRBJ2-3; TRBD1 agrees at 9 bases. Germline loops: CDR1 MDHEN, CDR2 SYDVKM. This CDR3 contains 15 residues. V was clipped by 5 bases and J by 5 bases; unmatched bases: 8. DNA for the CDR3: TGTGCCAGCAGTACTAGGACAGGGGATGTAGATACGCAGTATTTT. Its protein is CASSTRTGDVDTQYF.

The CDR3, as DNA: TGTGCCTACTCCGGTCTAGGTGCGGGGGCCAACGTCCTGACTTTC. Protein: CAYSGLGAGANVLTF. V and J are TRBV30 and TRBJ2-6; D is ambiguous. CDR3 length equals 15 residues. Germline V CDR1 and CDR2: GTSNPN, SVGIG (reference sequence). The V end was cut by 7 bases, the J end by 4 bases, with 17 bases between. Based on the CDR3 plus reference TRBV30 and TRBJ2-6, the full variable domain is SQTIHQWPATLVQPVGSPLSLECTVEGTSNPNLYWYRQAAGRGLQLLFYSVGIGQISSEVPQNLSASRPQDRQFILSSKKLLLSDSGFYLCAYSGLGAGANVLTFGAGSRLTVL.

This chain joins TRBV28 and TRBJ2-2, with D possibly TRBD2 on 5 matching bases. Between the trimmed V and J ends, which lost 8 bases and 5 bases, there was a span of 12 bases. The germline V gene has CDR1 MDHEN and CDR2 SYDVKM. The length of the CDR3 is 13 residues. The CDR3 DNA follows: TGTGCCAGCTGGAGCGGATGGACCGGGGAGCTGTTTTTT. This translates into CASWSGWTGELFF.

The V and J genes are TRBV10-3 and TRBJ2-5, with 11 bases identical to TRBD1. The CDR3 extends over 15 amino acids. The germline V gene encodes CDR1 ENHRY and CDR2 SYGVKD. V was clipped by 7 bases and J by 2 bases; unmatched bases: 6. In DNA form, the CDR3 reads TGTGCCATCAATCAAGGGACAGGGGGGCAAGAGACCCAGTACTTC. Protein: CAINQGTGGQETQYF.

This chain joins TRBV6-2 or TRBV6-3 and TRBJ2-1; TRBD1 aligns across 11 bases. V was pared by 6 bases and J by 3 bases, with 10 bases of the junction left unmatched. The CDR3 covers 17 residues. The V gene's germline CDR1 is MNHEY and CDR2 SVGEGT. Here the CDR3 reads CASSKALGTGGYNEQFF. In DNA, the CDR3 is TGTGCCAGCAGCAAGGCCCTCGGGACAGGGGGCTACAATGAGCAGTTCTTC.

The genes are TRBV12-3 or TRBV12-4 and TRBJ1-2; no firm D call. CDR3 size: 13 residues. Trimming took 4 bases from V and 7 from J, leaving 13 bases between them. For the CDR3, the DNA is TGTGCCAGCAGTTCCCGCGGGGATGGTGGCTACACCTTC. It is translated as CASSSRGDGGYTF.